One and the same sample provided the 17 T cell receptor beta chains below, sequenced in a study of OX40 agonist ivuxolimab in advanced cancers. Clones were read by immunoSEQ multiplex PCR, and TCRdb kept only the in-frame ones, dropping some. The table includes 30,000 to 45,000 clones, 82% detected once. Source: CD4+ or CD8+ T cells sorted from blood, taken in a trial of the OX40 agonist ivuxolimab. The source is an adult with an advanced solid tumor such as melanoma, head and neck, liver or kidney cancer.

The gene calls are TRBV13 and TRBJ1-3; D is undetermined. Germline V gene sequence: CDR1 PRHDT, CDR2 FYEKMQ (reference sequence). The length of the CDR3 is 14 residues. Trimming left V 1 base short and J 0 bases short, with 4 bases between. The CDR3 reads CASSLVNSGNTIYF. Written as DNA, the CDR3 is TGTGCCAGCAGCTTAGTCAACTCTGGAAACACCATATATTTT.

This rearrangement joins TRBV7-3 to TRBJ2-3, with TRBD1 identical over 8 bases. CDR3 size: 18 residues. Germline V gene lookup returns CDR1 SGHTA and CDR2 FQGTGA. J lost 3 bases, V lost 5 bases, and 16 bases had no gene match. CDR3 region: CASSDPGQDFPRTDTQYF. CDR3 in DNA: TGTGCCAGCAGCGATCCGGGACAGGATTTTCCCAGGACAGATACGCAGTATTTT.

This chain links TRBV7-2 with TRBJ2-7; unclear D gene. The CDR3 consists of 14 residues. Germline assignment: CDR1 SGHTA and CDR2 FQGNSA. Trimming removed 8 bases at V and 5 bases at J, with 19 bases between. The CDR3 bases are TGTGCCAGCGGTCCGGGCCTAACCTCGAACGAGCAGTACTTC. Residues: CASGPGLTSNEQYF. Full variable domain (outside the CDR3, taken from reference TRBV7-2 and TRBJ2-7): GAGVSQSPSNKVTEKGKDVELRCDPISGHTALYWYRQSLGQGLEFLIYFQGNSAPDKSGLPSDRFSAERTGGSVSTLTIQRTQQEDSAVYLCASGPGLTSNEQYFGPGTRLTVT.

The rearrangement joins TRBV28 to TRBJ2-3, with 9 bases matching TRBD1. J lost 2 bases, V lost 6 bases, and 6 bases had no gene match. CDR1 and CDR2 from the germline V gene are MDHEN and SYDVKM. The CDR3 totals 15 residues. The CDR3 loop is CASSPGTGNTDTQYF. The CDR3 DNA is TGTGCCAGCAGCCCCGGGACAGGGAACACAGATACGCAGTATTTT.

The J gene is TRBJ2-7, the V gene TRBV6-5; D unclear. CDR3 length: 15 amino acids. V lost 6 bases, J lost 2 bases, and 17 bases lay in between. Germline-derived CDR1 and CDR2 are MNHEY and SVGAGI. The CDR3 region has the DNA TGTGCCAGCAGCCTAGGTGCAGATCACGCCTACGAGCAGTACTTC. As protein: CASSLGADHAYEQYF.

The gene calls are TRBV7-2 and TRBJ2-7, with a possible D match to TRBD1 (6 bases). Trimming pared 9 bases from V and 6 bases from J, leaving 21 bases between. The CDR3 runs 14 residues. Per germline, CDR1 SGHTA and CDR2 FQGNSA. CDR3 coding DNA: TGTGCCAGTACCCCCGAAGGGTGGGGGCGCGAGCAGTACTTC. This sequence encodes CASTPEGWGREQYF.

The chain joins TRBV19 to TRBJ1-1; TRBD1 might be the D (6 bases). Germline loops: CDR1 LNHDA, CDR2 SQIVND (reference sequence). The CDR3 sequence is 14 residues long. Trimming pared 3 bases from V and 4 bases from J, leaving 12 bases between. This chain's CDR3 is CASSIAGAVTEAFF. The CDR3 coding sequence is TGTGCCAGTAGTATCGCGGGGGCTGTCACTGAAGCTTTCTTT.

V and J are TRBV5-1 and TRBJ2-3; D remains unclear. V was trimmed by 4 bases and J by 3 bases, leaving 9 bases between them. Per germline, CDR1 SGHRS and CDR2 YFSETQ. The CDR3 totals 13 residues. The CDR3 here is CASSLLGTDTQYF. The CDR3 bases are TGCGCCAGCAGCCTGCTGGGAACAGATACGCAGTATTTT.

The chain is built from TRBV27 and TRBJ1-6; D may be TRBD1 (5 bases). CDR3 length: 15 residues. Trimming shortened V by 3 bases and J by 4 bases, and 10 bases separated the two germline ends. Germline V CDR1 and CDR2: MNHEY, SMNVEV (reference sequence). The CDR3 DNA reads as TGTGCCAGCAGTTTGTCCGGGACGTATAATTCACCCCTCCACTTT. Translated: CASSLSGTYNSPLHF.

The V and J genes are TRBV18 and TRBJ1-1; 10 bases align to TRBD1. The CDR3 runs 12 residues. Germline lookup yields CDR1 KGHSH and CDR2 LQKENI. V shed 3 bases and J 10 bases; nucleotides not matched to a gene: 2. In DNA form, the CDR3 reads TGTGCCAGCTCACCTCGGGACAGGGGAGCTTTCTTT. Protein sequence: CASSPRDRGAFF.

This clone showed up just a few times. The CDR3 DNA sequence: TGTGCCAGCCCAACAGTCTACACCTTC. Translating it yields CASPTVYTF. V gene TRBV6-5 combines with J gene TRBJ1-2; D is unresolved. Trimming took 8 bases from V and 10 from J, leaving 8 bases between them. From germline, CDR1 is MNHEY and CDR2 SVGAGI. The CDR3 loop spans 9 amino acids.

The V and J genes are TRBV30 and TRBJ1-3; D is undetermined. This CDR3 is 17 amino acids long. Trimming pared 4 bases from V and 0 bases from J, leaving 19 bases between. Germline V gene sequence: CDR1 GTSNPN, CDR2 SVGIG (reference sequence). CDR3 in DNA: TGTGCCTGGAATCCGATCGGTGGCCTGAGCTCTGGAAACACCATATATTTT. Translation: CAWNPIGGLSSGNTIYF. Full variable domain (outside the CDR3, taken from reference TRBV30 and TRBJ1-3): SQTIHQWPATLVQPVGSPLSLECTVEGTSNPNLYWYRQAAGRGLQLLFYSVGIGQISSEVPQNLSASRPQDRQFILSSKKLLLSDSGFYLCAWNPIGGLSSGNTIYFGEGSWLTVV.

This chain joins TRBV9 and TRBJ2-1, with D unresolved. This CDR3 spans 13 amino acids. Trimming took 0 bases from V and 6 from J, leaving 7 bases between them. Germline V gene sequence: CDR1 SGDLS, CDR2 YYNGEE. In DNA, the CDR3 is TGTGCCAGCAGCGTAGGTAGTCCCAATGAGCAGTTCTTC. It specifies CASSVGSPNEQFF.

The rearrangement joins TRBV7-2 to TRBJ2-3; D uncertain. Per germline, CDR1 SGHTA and CDR2 FQGNSA. The CDR3 covers 14 residues. With 3 bases removed from V and 2 bases from J, the gap between germline ends came to 9 bases. This CDR3 reads CASSLWGNTDTQYF. CDR3 bases: TGTGCCAGCAGCTTGTGGGGAAACACAGATACGCAGTATTTT.

The chain uses TRBV5-1 and TRBJ1-1, with D perhaps TRBD1 (5 bases). Looked up from germline, CDR1 is SGHRS and CDR2 is YFSETQ. V was cut by 4 bases and J by 5 bases, with 15 bases left in between. This CDR3 is built from 14 residues. This CDR3 is CASSPEGVRTEAFF. CDR3 sequence (DNA): TGCGCCAGCAGCCCTGAAGGGGTGAGGACTGAAGCTTTCTTT.

V is TRBV5-6 and J is TRBJ1-5; perhaps TRBD1 as D (5 bases). The CDR3 has 14 residues. The germline V gene encodes CDR1 SGHDT and CDR2 YYEEEE. V dropped 5 bases and J dropped 7 bases, with 16 bases sitting between them. CDR3 region: CASRRVGWGQPQHF. CDR3 coding DNA: TGTGCCAGCAGACGGGTGGGGTGGGGGCAGCCCCAGCATTTT.

The V call is TRBV7-9, the J call TRBJ1-1, with D possibly TRBD1 on 5 matching bases. The CDR3 has 15 residues. Germline V gene lookup returns CDR1 SEHNR and CDR2 FQNEAQ (reference sequence). With 5 bases removed from V and 5 bases from J, the gap between germline ends came to 18 bases. The CDR3 DNA follows: TGTGCCAGCAGCCCCCCACTGCGGGGGAGTACTGAAGCTTTCTTT. It yields the protein CASSPPLRGSTEAFF.